This T cell receptor beta chain was captured in a study of a mutant IDH1 vaccine in newly diagnosed glioma. As for the study in general: Treated patients had a mean age of around 40 years and a sex split that was roughly 62% male and 37.5% female.

Germline CDR1 and CDR2: SGHTA and FQGNSA. The trim removed 5 bases at V and 3 bases at J, leaving 7 bases unmatched. The CDR3 consists of 14 residues. Time point here: baseline, week 1 (first vaccination visit). Stated treatment: pre-vaccination baseline after standard-of-care therapy. Each astrocytoma in the donors was new, WHO grade 3 or 4, IDH1-mutant and ATRX-lost. Profiling relied on immunoSEQ multiplex PCR, and the TCRdb table lists in-frame clones only, not all of them. The data contain around 99,000 clones, about 82% of them singletons. Specimen: PBMCs, collected from a glioma patient treated with radiotherapy, temozolomide or both. The rearrangement links TRBV7-2 to TRBJ2-7; 7 nucleotides match TRBD2. This TCR was recovered from a man aged 40-50 years with glioma. The chain's CDR3 is CASSREAGVYEQYF. The CDR3 DNA reads as TGTGCCAGCAGCCGAGAGGCGGGGGTCTACGAGCAGTACTTC. Full variable domain (rest looked up from reference TRBV7-2 and TRBJ2-7): GAGVSQSPSNKVTEKGKDVELRCDPISGHTALYWYRQSLGQGLEFLIYFQGNSAPDKSGLPSDRFSAERTGGSVSTLTIQRTQQEDSAVYLCASSREAGVYEQYFGPGTRLTVT.